This TCR beta chain emerged from a study of T cell changes during pregnancy in multiple sclerosis. Germline CDR1 reads SGDLS; CDR2 reads YYNGEE. The CDR3 has 14 amino acids. V shed 3 bases and J shed 5 bases, with 14 bases lying between them. Method: immunoSEQ multiplex PCR; TCRdb's copy keeps in-frame clones and lacks some. Counted here are some 49,000 clones, nearly 90% occurring once; the ten biggest clones make up just over 5%. The rearrangement uses TRBV9 and TRBJ1-1; D is uncertain. This TCR was sampled from a female donor in good health, enrolled as a control in a pregnancy study. This specimen consisted of peripheral blood, obtained after pregnancy. The CDR3 DNA reads as TGTGCCAGCAGCGGCGGCAGTGGCGGAACTGAAGCTTTCTTT. It translates to CASSGGSGGTEAFF.